This T cell receptor beta chain was recovered during a study of shared clonotypes between healthy human individuals. Study as a whole: Aged between 18 and 49, the donors were a couple of women and a few men. CD8 memory received one plate per donor, CD8 naive two, CD4 memory three and CD4 naive three. General study findings and limits: Generally, estimated richness proved larger in naive subsets than it did in memory subsets.

Profiling relied on immunoSEQ multiplex PCR, and the TCRdb table lists in-frame clones only, not all of them. The sample has about 1.5 million clones, around 98% seen once; the top ten hold about 0.42%. Donation came from healthy HIV-negative adults that had no recent acute infections or vaccinations. V was clipped by 4 bases and J by 2 bases, with 15 bases between them. Germline V CDR1 and CDR2: SGHAT, FQNNGV. CDR3 length equals 15 residues. About this clone itself: Its specificity is not known.

The rearrangement uses TRBV11-2 and TRBJ2-7; D gene uncertain. This receptor was identified in a man between 25 and 39 years old in good health. Sequencing was carried out using naive CD4+ T cells sorted from blood. Subset reported: CD45RA+ positively selected. The CDR3 loop reads CASSSYPGRPYEQYF. The CDR3, as DNA: TGTGCCAGCAGCTCCTACCCTGGGCGGCCCTACGAGCAGTACTTC.